The rows below give T cell receptor beta chains drawn from one sample of a study of T cell responses to AZD1222 COVID-19 vaccine. Sequencing used immunoSEQ multiplex PCR; TCRdb keeps in-frame clones, though not all of them. The data hold more than 150,000 clones, with almost 95% observed a single time. Sample: peripheral blood, taken on day 0 of AZD1222 vaccination. The receptors here all came from an adult in good health. The CDR3 runs from the conserved cysteine through the conserved F or W. The D gene is left open where the match is weak. Rows give clone size only sometimes, using once, few, many, or a class for an expanded clone.

j_gene	d_gene	v_gene	len	abundance	CDR3aa	CDR3nt
TRBJ1-1	.	TRBV6-4	14	.	CASARTLGNTEAFF	TGTGCCAGCGCCCGGACACTGGGGAACACTGAAGCTTTCTTT
TRBJ2-2	.	TRBV5-8	15	.	CASSLYQGNTGELFF	TGTGCCAGCAGCTTATATCAGGGCAACACCGGGGAGCTGTTTTTT
TRBJ2-1	TRBD2	TRBV11-2	15	.	CASSRTSAAYNEQFF	TGTGCCAGCAGCCGAACTAGCGCAGCCTACAATGAGCAGTTCTTC
TRBJ2-5	TRBD2	TRBV5-1	15	.	CASSLGLAGGETQYF	TGCGCCAGCAGTCTTGGACTAGCGGGGGGAGAGACCCAGTACTTC
TRBJ1-4	.	TRBV15	15	.	CATSRGPQDNEKLFF	TGTGCCACCAGCAGAGGGCCTCAGGATAATGAAAAACTGTTTTTT
TRBJ1-1	.	TRBV7-2	15	.	CASSTRGGMNTEAFF	TGTGCCAGCAGCACCCGGGGAGGGATGAACACTGAAGCTTTCTTT
TRBJ2-5	TRBD2	TRBV11-3	16	.	CASSSGLAGGEETQYF	TGTGCCAGCAGTTCCGGACTAGCGGGAGGGGAAGAGACCCAGTACTTC
TRBJ1-1	TRBD1	TRBV5-4	15	.	CASSLQGQLNTEAFF	TGTGCCAGCAGCTTGCAGGGACAGTTGAACACTGAAGCTTTCTTT
TRBJ2-1	.	TRBV3-1/TRBV3-2	15	.	CASSQIRGSYNEQFF	TGTGCCAGCAGCCAAATCAGGGGCTCCTACAATGAGCAGTTCTTC
TRBJ1-1	.	TRBV18	14	once	CASSPGAVNTEAFF	TGTGCCAGCTCACCGGGGGCGGTGAACACTGAAGCTTTCTTT
TRBJ2-2	TRBD2	TRBV28	15	.	CASSFGGANTGELFF	TGTGCCAGCAGCTTCGGGGGGGCGAACACCGGGGAGCTGTTTTTT
TRBJ1-2	.	TRBV27	14	.	CASSLRSPVGAYTF	TGTGCCAGCAGTTTAAGGTCCCCCGTAGGTGCCTACACCTTC
TRBJ2-7	TRBD2	TRBV12-5	16	.	CASGSISGRAVYEQYF	TGTGCTAGTGGTTCAATTAGCGGGAGGGCCGTCTACGAGCAGTACTTC
TRBJ1-6	.	TRBV3-1/TRBV3-2	15	.	CASSQQGLENSPLHF	TGTGCCAGCAGCCAGCAGGGGTTGGAAAATTCACCCCTCCACTTT
TRBJ2-1	.	TRBV24-1	16	once	CATSSGVGGSVNEQFF	TGTGCCACCAGTTCCGGAGTAGGTGGGTCTGTCAATGAGCAGTTCTTC
TRBJ1-3	.	TRBV19	15	.	CASREGHRSGNTIYF	TGTGCCAGTAGAGAGGGACATCGCTCTGGAAACACCATATATTTT
TRBJ1-5	.	TRBV18	16	.	CASSPQGPGGNQPQHF	TGTGCCAGCTCACCACAAGGACCCGGCGGCAATCAGCCCCAGCATTTT
TRBJ2-1	TRBD2	TRBV12-3/TRBV12-4	13	.	CASSSTSGGRVFF	TGTGCCAGCAGTTCGACTAGCGGGGGTAGGGTGTTCTTC
TRBJ1-5	.	TRBV27	15	.	CASSLSPSSSQPQHF	TGTGCCAGCAGTTTATCTCCCTCTTCGAGCCAGCCCCAGCATTTT
TRBJ2-6	.	TRBV2	14	once	CASRDTTGANVLTF	TGTGCCAGCAGAGATACAACTGGGGCCAACGTCCTGACTTTC
TRBJ1-1	.	TRBV7-9	16	.	CASSPPGGFSATEAFF	TGTGCCAGCAGCCCACCCGGCGGGTTCTCCGCTACTGAAGCTTTCTTT
TRBJ1-2	.	TRBV30	14	.	CAWSVEVRAAGYTF	TGTGCCTGGAGTGTAGAGGTCCGGGCGGCTGGCTACACCTTC